The sequence of this T cell receptor beta chain was determined in a study of identical twins. TCRdb re-called the 5' RACE reads through MiXCR, storing one row per CDR3 protein. The sample contains approximately 280,000 distinct CDR3 sequences, 6.5% to 9.5% of which appear only once. In regard to this clonotype: What it binds is unknown.

The J segment lost 0 bases and the V segment lost 6 bases, leaving 7 bases of the junction unmatched. CDR3 size: 15 residues. In germline, CDR1 is SQVTM, CDR2 ANQGSEA. Findings of the study overall: Because invariant MAIT and iNKT cells could be present, zero-insertion analyses could be partly confounded. Conclusions were drawn cross-sectionally by statistical analysis, without following the same donors. Cord blood's abundant beta clonotypes had fewer insertions, unlike memory repertoires.

These data are also associated with another study on yellow fever vaccine responses in identical twins.

The TCR comes from a woman aged 18-29 years in good health. Sequencing input: memory (CD45RO+) T cells sorted from blood. The chain couples TRBV29-1 to TRBJ2-2; 7 bases align to TRBD1. The CDR3: CSVRTGTANTGELFF. The DNA for the CDR3 is TGCAGCGTACGTACCGGGACAGCGAACACCGGGGAGCTGTTTTTT.